This TCR beta chain was identified in a study of blood T cell repertoires in COVID-19. Study at large: Some COVID-19 samples were acute and others convalescent; all came from the United States, Italy and Spain. T cells, B-cell-depleted T cells, or PBMCs supplied cDNA or gDNA.

In the original workflow: Reference gene primer amplification gave estimated nucleated cell counts. Profiled with immunoSEQ multiplex PCR; TCRdb holds only in-frame clones, not every one. V and J calls plus clone size are reproduced from that table; the DNA served to infer D and trimming. The top ten hold 17% of the sample, which has some 100,000 clones, roughly 84% seen once. Trimming at V came to 3 bases and at J to 3 bases, leaving 3 bases not matched to a gene. CDR3 length: 15 residues. Germline CDR1 is GTSNPN and CDR2 is SVGIG (reference sequence). Sequenced input: peripheral blood. The gene calls are TRBV30 and TRBJ2-2; 11 bases are shared with TRBD2. The sequence came from a woman aged 60 to 75 with acute or convalescent COVID-19. CDR3 loop: CAWRLAGVYTGELFF. In DNA form, the CDR3 reads TGTGCCTGGAGACTAGCGGGGGTTTACACCGGGGAGCTGTTTTTT.